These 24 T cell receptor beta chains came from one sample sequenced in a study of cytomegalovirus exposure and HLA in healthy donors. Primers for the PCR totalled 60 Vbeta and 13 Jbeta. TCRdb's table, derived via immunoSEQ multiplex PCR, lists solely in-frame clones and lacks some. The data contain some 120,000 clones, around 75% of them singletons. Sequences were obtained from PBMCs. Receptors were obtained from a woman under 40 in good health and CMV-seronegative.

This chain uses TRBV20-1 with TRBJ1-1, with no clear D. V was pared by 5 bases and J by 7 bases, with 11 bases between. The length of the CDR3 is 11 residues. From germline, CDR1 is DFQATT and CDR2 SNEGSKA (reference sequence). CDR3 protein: CSAPQVREAFF. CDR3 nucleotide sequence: TGCAGTGCTCCCCAGGTACGTGAAGCTTTCTTT.

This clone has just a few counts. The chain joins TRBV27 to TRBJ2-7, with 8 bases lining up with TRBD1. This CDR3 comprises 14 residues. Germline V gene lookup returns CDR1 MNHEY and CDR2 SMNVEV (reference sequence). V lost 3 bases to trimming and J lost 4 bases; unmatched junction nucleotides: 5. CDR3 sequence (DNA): TGTGCCAGCAGTTTCCGGGACAGGCTATACGAGCAGTACTTC. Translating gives CASSFRDRLYEQYF.

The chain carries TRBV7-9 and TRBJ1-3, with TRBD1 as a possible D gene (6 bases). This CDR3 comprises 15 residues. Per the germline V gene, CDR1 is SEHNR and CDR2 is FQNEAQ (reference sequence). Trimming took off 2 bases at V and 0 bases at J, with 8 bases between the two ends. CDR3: CASSLTGSSGNTIYF. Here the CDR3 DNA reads TGTGCCAGCAGCTTAACAGGGAGCTCTGGAAACACCATATATTTT.

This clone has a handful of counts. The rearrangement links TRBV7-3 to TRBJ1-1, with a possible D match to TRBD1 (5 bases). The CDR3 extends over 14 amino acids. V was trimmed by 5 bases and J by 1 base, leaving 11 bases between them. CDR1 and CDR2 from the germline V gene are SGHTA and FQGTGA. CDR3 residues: CASSPTTANTEAFF. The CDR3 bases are TGTGCCAGCAGCCCGACGACAGCGAACACTGAAGCTTTCTTT.

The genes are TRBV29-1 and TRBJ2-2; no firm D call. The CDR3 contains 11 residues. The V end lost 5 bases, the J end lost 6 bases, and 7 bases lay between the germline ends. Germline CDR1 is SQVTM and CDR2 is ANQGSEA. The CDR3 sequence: CSVIISGELFF. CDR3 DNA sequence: TGCAGCGTTATTATATCCGGGGAGCTGTTTTTT.

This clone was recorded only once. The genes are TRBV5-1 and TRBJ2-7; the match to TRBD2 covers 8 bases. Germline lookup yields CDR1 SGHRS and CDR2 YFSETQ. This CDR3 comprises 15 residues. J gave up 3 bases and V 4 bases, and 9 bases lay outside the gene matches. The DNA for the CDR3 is TGCGCCAGCAGCCCGAAGGCGGGGGGCGGCTACGAGCAGTACTTC. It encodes CASSPKAGGGYEQYF.

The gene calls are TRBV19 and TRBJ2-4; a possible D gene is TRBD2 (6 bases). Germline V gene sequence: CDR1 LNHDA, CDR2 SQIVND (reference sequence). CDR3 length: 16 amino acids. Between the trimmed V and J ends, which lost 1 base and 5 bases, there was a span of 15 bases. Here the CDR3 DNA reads TGTGCCAGTAGTATAGCAGGGAGGCGGAAAGAAAACATTCAGTACTTC. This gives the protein CASSIAGRRKENIQYF.

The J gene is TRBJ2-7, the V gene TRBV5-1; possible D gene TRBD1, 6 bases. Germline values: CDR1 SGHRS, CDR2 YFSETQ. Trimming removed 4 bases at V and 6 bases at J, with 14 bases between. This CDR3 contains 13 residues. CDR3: CASSPPQGPEQYF. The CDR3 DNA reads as TGCGCCAGCAGCCCCCCCCAGGGGCCCGAGCAGTACTTC.

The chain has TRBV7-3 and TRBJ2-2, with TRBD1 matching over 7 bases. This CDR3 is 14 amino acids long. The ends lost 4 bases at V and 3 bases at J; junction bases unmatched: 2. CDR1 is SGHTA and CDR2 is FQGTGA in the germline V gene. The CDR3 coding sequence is TGTGCCAGCAGCTCGGGACAGCACACCGGGGAGCTGTTTTTT. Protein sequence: CASSSGQHTGELFF.

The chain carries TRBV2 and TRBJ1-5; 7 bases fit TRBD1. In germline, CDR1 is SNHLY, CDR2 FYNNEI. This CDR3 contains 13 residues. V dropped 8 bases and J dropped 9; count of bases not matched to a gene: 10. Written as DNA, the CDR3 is TGTGCCAGCGGGCAGGGGGGCGATGCGCCCCAGCATTTT. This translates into CASGQGGDAPQHF.

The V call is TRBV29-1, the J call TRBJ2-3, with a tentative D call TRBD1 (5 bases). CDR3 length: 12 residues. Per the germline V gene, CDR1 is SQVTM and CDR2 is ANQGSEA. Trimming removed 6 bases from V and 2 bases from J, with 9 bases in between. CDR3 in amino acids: CSVQTVTDTQYF. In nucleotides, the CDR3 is TGCAGCGTACAGACAGTCACAGATACGCAGTATTTT.

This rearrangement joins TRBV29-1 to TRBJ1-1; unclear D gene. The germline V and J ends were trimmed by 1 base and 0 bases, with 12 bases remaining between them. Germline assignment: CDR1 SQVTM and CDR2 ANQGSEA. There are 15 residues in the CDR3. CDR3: CSVEGAFLMNTEAFF. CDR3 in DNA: TGCAGCGTTGAAGGGGCATTCTTAATGAACACTGAAGCTTTCTTT.

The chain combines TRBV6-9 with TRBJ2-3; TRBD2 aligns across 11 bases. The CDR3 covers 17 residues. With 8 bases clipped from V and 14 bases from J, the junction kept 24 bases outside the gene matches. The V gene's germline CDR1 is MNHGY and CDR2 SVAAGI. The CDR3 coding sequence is TGTGCCAGCGAGTCGTTCGATGGCAGACTAGCGGGGTCGGGGGGGTATTTT. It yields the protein CASESFDGRLAGSGGYF.

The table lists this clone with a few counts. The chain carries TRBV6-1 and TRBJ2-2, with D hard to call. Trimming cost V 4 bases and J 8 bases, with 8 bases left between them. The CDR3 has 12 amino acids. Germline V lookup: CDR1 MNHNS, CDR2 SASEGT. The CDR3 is CASSAGLGELFF. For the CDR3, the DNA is TGTGCCAGCAGTGCGGGTCTGGGGGAGCTGTTTTTT.

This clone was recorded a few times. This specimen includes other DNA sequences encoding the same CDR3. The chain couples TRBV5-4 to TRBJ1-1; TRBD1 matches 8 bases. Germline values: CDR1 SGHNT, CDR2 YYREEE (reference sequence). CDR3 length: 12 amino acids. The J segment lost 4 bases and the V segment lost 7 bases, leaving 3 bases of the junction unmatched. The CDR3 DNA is TGTGCCAGCGGACAGGGCGGCACTGAAGCTTTCTTT. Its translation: CASGQGGTEAFF.

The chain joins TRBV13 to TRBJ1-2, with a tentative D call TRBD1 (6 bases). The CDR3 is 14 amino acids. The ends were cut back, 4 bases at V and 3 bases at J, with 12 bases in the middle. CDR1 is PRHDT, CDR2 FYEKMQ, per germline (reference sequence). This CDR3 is CASSSATGYYGYTF. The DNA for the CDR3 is TGTGCCAGCAGCTCTGCTACAGGGTACTATGGCTACACCTTC.

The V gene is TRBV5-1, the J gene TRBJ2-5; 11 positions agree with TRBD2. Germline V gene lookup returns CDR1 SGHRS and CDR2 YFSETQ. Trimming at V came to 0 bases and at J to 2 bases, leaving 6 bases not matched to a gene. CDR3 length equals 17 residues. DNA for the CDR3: TGCGCCAGCAGCTTGGAAGGTAGCGGGGGGGGTCAAGAGACCCAGTACTTC. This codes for CASSLEGSGGGQETQYF.

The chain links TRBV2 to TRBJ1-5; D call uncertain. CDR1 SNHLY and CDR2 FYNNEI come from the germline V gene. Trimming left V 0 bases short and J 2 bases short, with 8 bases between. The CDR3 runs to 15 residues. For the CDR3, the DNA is TGTGCCAGCAGTGAAGCGCTTCGCGGCAATCAGCCCCAGCATTTT. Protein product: CASSEALRGNQPQHF.

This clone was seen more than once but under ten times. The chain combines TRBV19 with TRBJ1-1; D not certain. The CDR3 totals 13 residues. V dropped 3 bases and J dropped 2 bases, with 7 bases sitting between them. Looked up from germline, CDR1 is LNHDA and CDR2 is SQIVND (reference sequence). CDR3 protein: CASSIGYNTEAFF. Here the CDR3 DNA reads TGTGCCAGTAGTATCGGGTATAACACTGAAGCTTTCTTT. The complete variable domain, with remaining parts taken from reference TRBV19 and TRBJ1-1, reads DGGITQSPKYLFRKEGQNVTLSCEQNLNHDAMYWYRQDPGQGLRLIYYSQIVNDFQKGDIAEGYSVSREKKESFPLTVTSAQKNPTAFYLCASSIGYNTEAFFGQGTRLTVV.

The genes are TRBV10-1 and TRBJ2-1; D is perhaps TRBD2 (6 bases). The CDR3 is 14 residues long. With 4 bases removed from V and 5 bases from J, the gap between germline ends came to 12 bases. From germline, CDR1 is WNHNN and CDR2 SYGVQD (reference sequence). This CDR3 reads CASSVGLSDNEQFF. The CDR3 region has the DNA TGCGCCAGCAGTGTAGGACTATCCGACAATGAGCAGTTCTTC.

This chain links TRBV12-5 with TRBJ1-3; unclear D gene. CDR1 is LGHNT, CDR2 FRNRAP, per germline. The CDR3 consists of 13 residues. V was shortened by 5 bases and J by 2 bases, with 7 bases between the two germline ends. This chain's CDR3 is CASGPAPGNTIYF. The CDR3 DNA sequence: TGTGCTAGTGGTCCCGCGCCTGGAAACACCATATATTTT.

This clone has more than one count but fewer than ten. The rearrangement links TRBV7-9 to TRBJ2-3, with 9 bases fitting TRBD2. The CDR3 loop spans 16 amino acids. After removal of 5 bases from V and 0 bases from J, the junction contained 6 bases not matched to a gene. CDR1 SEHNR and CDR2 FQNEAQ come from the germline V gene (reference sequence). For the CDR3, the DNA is TGTGCCAGCAGCCGTTTTAGCGGGGGTAGCACAGATACGCAGTATTTT. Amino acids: CASSRFSGGSTDTQYF. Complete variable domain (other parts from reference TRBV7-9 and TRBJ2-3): DTGVSQNPRHKITKRGQNVTFRCDPISEHNRLYWYRQTLGQGPEFLTYFQNEAQLEKSRLLSDRFSAERPKGSFSTLEIQRTEQGDSAMYLCASSRFSGGSTDTQYFGPGTRLTVL.

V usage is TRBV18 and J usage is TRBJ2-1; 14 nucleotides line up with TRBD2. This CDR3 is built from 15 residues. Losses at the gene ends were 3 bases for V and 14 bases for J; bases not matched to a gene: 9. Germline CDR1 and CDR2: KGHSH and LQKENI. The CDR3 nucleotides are TGTGCCAGCTCACCCGGGACTAGCGGGAGCCAAAGGGAGTTCTTC. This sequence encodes CASSPGTSGSQREFF.

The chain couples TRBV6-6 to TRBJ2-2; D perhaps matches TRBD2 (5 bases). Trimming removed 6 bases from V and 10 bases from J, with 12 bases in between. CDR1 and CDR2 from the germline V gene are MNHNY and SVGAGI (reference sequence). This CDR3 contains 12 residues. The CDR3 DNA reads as TGTGCCAGCAGCACGGGGATCGAGGAGCTGTTTTTT. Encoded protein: CASSTGIEELFF.